Below are 2 T cell receptor beta chains sequenced from a single sample in a study of blood T cells in healthy people across ages. A second PCR, run for about 7 to 11 cycles, used a sample-barcoded 5' primer plus a J-beta primer mix. TCRdb fed the 5' RACE reads into MiXCR, producing one record per CDR3 protein. The sample includes about 970,000 distinct CDR3 sequences, about 53% of them seen just once. The sample was blood. These TCRs come from a woman aged 55-69 years in good health.

This clonotype was detected only a few times. The chain has TRBV29-1 and TRBJ1-2, with 10 bases identical to TRBD1. Germline CDR1 is SQVTM and CDR2 is ANQGSEA. J gave up 4 bases and V 3 bases, and 5 bases lay outside the gene matches. The CDR3 is 14 residues long. The CDR3 DNA is TGCAGCGTTGAGGGGACAGGGGATAGCTATGGCTACACCTTC. Translating it yields CSVEGTGDSYGYTF.

This clonotype occurred many times. This chain joins TRBV7-3 and TRBJ2-5; no clear D gene. V lost 0 bases to trimming and J lost 1 base, with 3 bases between them. CDR1 and CDR2 from the germline V gene are SGHTA and FQGTGA. The CDR3 length is 13 residues. CDR3 DNA sequence: TGTGCCAGCAGCTTAACCCCCCAAGAGACCCAGTACTTC. This encodes CASSLTPQETQYF.